Each of the 32 T cell receptor beta chains below was sequenced from the same sample in a study of CD8 T cells in Susac syndrome. It was with random hexamers that about 0.45 to 1 ug RNA was reverse transcribed. TCRdb ran MiXCR on the immunoSEQ multiplex PCR reads and lists one entry per CDR3 protein. Altogether some 200,000 distinct CDR3 sequences are present, approximately 96% being singletons, with the ten largest covering approximately 0.1%. The sample was CD4+ T cells from PBMCs. The receptors derive from a human donor with Susac syndrome.

The chain links TRBV20-1 to TRBJ1-3; the D is unclear. Trimming took off 1 base at V and 4 bases at J, with 8 bases between the two ends. CDR1 and CDR2 (germline): DFQATT, SNEGSKA (reference sequence). The CDR3 loop spans 13 amino acids. As DNA, the CDR3 is TGCAGTGCTAGAGTAGTGGGAGGAAACACCATATATTTT. This gives the protein CSARVVGGNTIYF.

The chain uses TRBV30 and TRBJ2-5, with 10 bases matching TRBD1. This CDR3 is built from 15 residues. CDR1 is GTSNPN and CDR2 is SVGIG in the germline V gene (reference sequence). J lost 1 base, V lost 3 bases, and 5 bases had no gene match. CDR3 bases: TGTGCCTGGAGAGCCGGACAGGGGGTCCAAGAGACCCAGTACTTC. Its protein is CAWRAGQGVQETQYF.

The chain combines TRBV3-1 with TRBJ1-1; D gene unclear. V was clipped by 4 bases and J by 4 bases, with 16 bases between them. The CDR3 spans 15 residues. Germline V gives CDR1 LGHDT, CDR2 YNNKEL (reference sequence). The CDR3 DNA follows: TGTGCCAGCAGCCCCCAGACACTCTGGGGCACTGAAGCTTTCTTT. As protein: CASSPQTLWGTEAFF.

Here the CDR3 reads CASSYQGQRDYGYTF. CDR3 nucleotides: TGTGCCAGCAGTTACCAAGGACAGCGCGACTATGGCTACACCTTC. The genes are TRBV6-5 and TRBJ1-2, with D tentatively TRBD1 (6 bases). Per germline, CDR1 MNHEY and CDR2 SVGAGI. The V gene lost 2 bases and the J gene lost 3 bases, with 13 bases spanning the gap. The CDR3 is 15 amino acids.

This chain joins TRBV6-5 and TRBJ2-3, with 7 bases lining up with TRBD2. V shed 8 bases and J 8 bases; nucleotides not matched to a gene: 10. The CDR3 length is 13 residues. Germline lookup yields CDR1 MNHEY and CDR2 SVGAGI. CDR3 DNA: TGTGCCAGCGGGGGAGGGGAAGATCGTACGCAGTATTTT. It specifies CASGGGEDRTQYF.

The chain links TRBV6-2 or TRBV6-3 to TRBJ2-5; 7 bases are shared with TRBD2. CDR3 length equals 16 residues. Losses at the gene ends were 6 bases for V and 2 bases for J; bases not matched to a gene: 12. Germline-derived CDR1 and CDR2 are MNHEY and SVGEGT. This chain's CDR3 is CASSPGLVGAQETQYF. The CDR3 DNA reads as TGTGCCAGCAGCCCCGGACTAGTCGGGGCACAAGAGACCCAGTACTTC.

The gene calls are TRBV10-3 and TRBJ1-2; 7 bases fit TRBD1. The CDR3 covers 15 residues. Germline CDR1 and CDR2: ENHRY and SYGVKD. V was pared by 0 bases and J by 4 bases, with 5 bases of the junction left unmatched. Here the CDR3 DNA reads TGTGCCATCAGTGAGTCGACAGGGTTTTTCTATGGCTACACCTTC. It specifies CAISESTGFFYGYTF.

This CDR3 is CSVETGSDEKLFF. CDR3 coding DNA: TGCAGCGTTGAGACAGGGAGCGATGAAAAACTGTTTTTT. The J gene is TRBJ1-4, the V gene TRBV29-1; 7 bases map to TRBD1. The germline gives CDR1 SQVTM, CDR2 ANQGSEA. With 3 bases clipped from V and 6 bases from J, the junction kept 4 bases outside the gene matches. The CDR3 consists of 13 residues.

This chain connects TRBV30 to TRBJ2-1; TRBD2 matches 10 bases. The germline CDR1 and CDR2 sequences are GTSNPN and SVGIG (reference sequence). With 0 bases clipped from V and 4 bases from J, the junction kept 3 bases outside the gene matches. The CDR3 covers 15 residues. CDR3 residues: CAWSVPSGGYNEQFF. The CDR3 DNA sequence: TGTGCCTGGAGTGTACCTAGCGGGGGATACAATGAGCAGTTCTTC.

The rearrangement uses TRBV13 and TRBJ1-4; D is unclear. V lost 5 bases to trimming and J lost 8 bases, with 15 bases between them. CDR3 length equals 14 residues. In germline, CDR1 is PRHDT, CDR2 FYEKMQ (reference sequence). The CDR3 bases are TGTGCCAGCAGCCCTTCCGGGGAGAGGGAAAAACTGTTTTTT. As protein: CASSPSGEREKLFF. Combining the CDR3 with reference TRBV13 and TRBJ1-4 gives the whole variable domain AAGVIQSPRHLIKEKRETATLKCYPIPRHDTVYWYQQGPGQDPQFLISFYEKMQSDKGSIPDRFSAQQFSDYHSELNMSSLELGDSALYFCASSPSGEREKLFFGSGTQLSVL.

The V and J genes are TRBV28 and TRBJ1-1; D is unclear. CDR1 is MDHEN and CDR2 is SYDVKM in the germline V gene. V lost 5 bases and J 4 bases, leaving 8 bases between the germline ends. The CDR3 consists of 12 residues. CDR3 in amino acids: CASSPPSTEAFF. Here the CDR3 DNA reads TGTGCCAGCAGTCCCCCCAGCACTGAAGCTTTCTTT.

This clonotype was picked up a small number of times. V and J are TRBV18 and TRBJ2-5; D is uncertain. The CDR3 has 12 residues. Per the germline V gene, CDR1 is KGHSH and CDR2 is LQKENI. V was trimmed by 3 bases and J by 2 bases, leaving 4 bases between them. As DNA, the CDR3 is TGTGCCAGCTCACCGCCTCAAGAGACCCAGTACTTC. Protein product: CASSPPQETQYF. The entire variable domain, with the rest obtained from reference TRBV18 and TRBJ2-5, is as follows: NAGVMQNPRHLVRRRGQEARLRCSPMKGHSHVYWYRQLPEEGLKFMVYLQKENIIDESGMPKERFSAEFPKEGPSILRIQQVVRGDSAAYFCASSPPQETQYFGPGTRLLVL.

This chain links TRBV25-1 with TRBJ1-5; the D gene is possibly TRBD1 (5 bases). V was pared by 3 bases and J by 4 bases, with 10 bases between. Germline CDR1 MGHDK, CDR2 SYGVNS. The CDR3 has 14 residues. Here the CDR3 DNA reads TGTGCCAGCAGTGAGGGGGGTCCTAATCAGCCCCAGCATTTT. This codes for CASSEGGPNQPQHF.

The gene calls are TRBV30 and TRBJ1-4; no reliable D call. Trimming took 5 bases from V and 6 from J, leaving 13 bases between them. This CDR3 contains 13 residues. Germline V CDR1 and CDR2: GTSNPN, SVGIG (reference sequence). In nucleotides, the CDR3 is TGTGCCTGGGGGGAAGGCGTCGATGAAAAACTGTTTTTT. It yields the protein CAWGEGVDEKLFF. The entire variable domain, with the rest obtained from reference TRBV30 and TRBJ1-4, is as follows: SQTIHQWPATLVQPVGSPLSLECTVEGTSNPNLYWYRQAAGRGLQLLFYSVGIGQISSEVPQNLSASRPQDRQFILSSKKLLLSDSGFYLCAWGEGVDEKLFFGSGTQLSVL.

The rearrangement uses TRBV5-1 and TRBJ1-1; unclear D gene. V lost 4 bases and J 5 bases, leaving 9 bases between the germline ends. The CDR3 is made up of 12 amino acids. CDR1 is SGHRS and CDR2 is YFSETQ in the germline V gene. CDR3 in DNA: TGCGCCAGCAGCCTGGGGAAGACTGAAGCTTTCTTT. Amino acids: CASSLGKTEAFF.

The rearrangement links TRBV12-3 or TRBV12-4 to TRBJ1-5, with D unclear. V lost 7 bases and J 4 bases, leaving 8 bases between the germline ends. The CDR3 sequence is 12 residues long. CDR3 coding DNA: TGTGCCAGCACCGTGCCGAATCAGCCCCAGCATTTT. Protein sequence: CASTVPNQPQHF.

This sequence joins TRBV5-1 and TRBJ2-6, with D hard to call. Trimming removed 1 base from V and 4 bases from J, with 12 bases in between. This CDR3 comprises 16 residues. The germline V gene has CDR1 SGHRS and CDR2 YFSETQ. CDR3 region: CASSLNIDRGANVLTF. Here the CDR3 DNA reads TGCGCCAGCAGCTTGAACATCGACCGAGGGGCCAACGTCCTGACTTTC.

This rearrangement joins TRBV9 to TRBJ1-1; 9 bases are shared with TRBD1. The CDR3 is 14 residues long. Germline loops: CDR1 SGDLS, CDR2 YYNGEE. J gave up 4 bases and V 3 bases, and 4 bases lay outside the gene matches. The CDR3: CASSATGGVTEAFF. In nucleotides, the CDR3 is TGTGCCAGCAGCGCTACAGGGGGCGTCACTGAAGCTTTCTTT.

This chain connects TRBV27 to TRBJ1-3; D might be TRBD1 (5 bases). Germline V gene data show CDR1 as MNHEY and CDR2 as SMNVEV (reference sequence). Trimming stripped 8 bases from V and 2 bases from J, with 16 bases between. The CDR3 is made up of 15 amino acids. Here the CDR3 DNA reads TGTGCCAGCGGCTCATGGGGGACTACTGGAAACACCATATATTTT. Translated: CASGSWGTTGNTIYF.

This chain uses TRBV18 with TRBJ1-6, with D unclear. Trimming removed 3 bases at V and 7 bases at J, with 16 bases between. The germline V gene encodes CDR1 KGHSH and CDR2 LQKENI. The length of the CDR3 is 16 residues. The CDR3 loop is CASSPLPGPVNSPLHF. Written as DNA, the CDR3 is TGTGCCAGCTCACCTCTACCTGGGCCCGTAAATTCACCCCTCCACTTT.

The CDR3 protein is CASSRGNEQYF. The CDR3 nucleotides are TGTGCCAGCAGCCGGGGGAACGAGCAGTACTTC. The rearrangement uses TRBV3-1 and TRBJ2-7; D could derive from TRBD1 or TRBD2 (5 bases each). Trimming took off 4 bases at V and 5 bases at J, with 6 bases between the two ends. The CDR3 totals 11 residues. Germline V lookup: CDR1 LGHDT, CDR2 YNNKEL (reference sequence).

The rearrangement joins TRBV5-1 to TRBJ1-2, with D unclear. The germline V and J ends were trimmed by 8 bases and 3 bases, with 14 bases remaining between them. CDR3 length: 13 amino acids. Germline assignment: CDR1 SGHRS and CDR2 YFSETQ. The CDR3 loop reads CASSTTSHYGYTF. Written as DNA, the CDR3 is TGCGCCAGTTCGACAACCTCCCACTATGGCTACACCTTC.

The chain is built from TRBV5-4 and TRBJ2-5; 8 bases agree with TRBD2. The CDR3 length is 15 residues. V was clipped by 2 bases and J by 5 bases; unmatched bases: 8. Germline V gene lookup returns CDR1 SGHNT and CDR2 YYREEE (reference sequence). In DNA, the CDR3 is TGTGCCAGCAGCTTCGACCCGGGACTAGGGGAGACCCAGTACTTC. Protein product: CASSFDPGLGETQYF. Looking up the rest from reference TRBV5-4 and TRBJ2-5 gives the full variable domain: ETGVTQSPTHLIKTRGQQVTLRCSSQSGHNTVSWYQQALGQGPQFIFQYYREEENGRGNFPPRFSGLQFPNYSSELNVNALELDDSALYLCASSFDPGLGETQYFGPGTRLLVL.

This chain uses TRBV7-2 with TRBJ1-2; D remains ambiguous. Deletions cut 1 base from V and 4 bases from J, with 7 bases between. The germline V gene has CDR1 SGHTA and CDR2 FQGNSA. This CDR3 region has 13 residues. In nucleotides, the CDR3 is TGTGCCAGCAGCTTAGTCACGGGCTATGGCTACACCTTC. Protein product: CASSLVTGYGYTF.

The chain has TRBV5-1 and TRBJ2-7; 10 positions match TRBD1. Germline trimming cut 4 bases from V and 3 bases from J; bases unmatched to any gene: 7. The germline V gene encodes CDR1 SGHRS and CDR2 YFSETQ. The CDR3 covers 15 residues. The CDR3 is CASSRPGQGRYEQYF. In nucleotides, the CDR3 is TGCGCCAGCAGCCGTCCGGGACAGGGGCGCTACGAGCAGTACTTC.

The chain combines TRBV27 with TRBJ2-1; 7 positions agree with TRBD1. J gave up 4 bases and V 2 bases, and 5 bases lay outside the gene matches. The germline CDR1 and CDR2 sequences are MNHEY and SMNVEV (reference sequence). The CDR3 is 15 residues long. The CDR3 DNA follows: TGTGCCAGCAGTTTAGACAGGGACGTATACAATGAGCAGTTCTTC. Residues: CASSLDRDVYNEQFF.

The rearrangement links TRBV2 to TRBJ1-1; TRBD1 is a possible D gene (6 bases). The CDR3 has 13 residues. The V end lost 5 bases, the J end lost 6 bases, and 13 bases lay between the germline ends. The germline V gene has CDR1 SNHLY and CDR2 FYNNEI. For the CDR3, the DNA is TGTGCCAGCAGTCCCGGCAGGGGCGCTGAAGCTTTCTTT. It translates to CASSPGRGAEAFF.

V usage is TRBV30 and J usage is TRBJ2-7, with TRBD1 matching 8 bases. J lost 2 bases, V lost 3 bases, and 12 bases had no gene match. The CDR3 length is 16 residues. Looked up from germline, CDR1 is GTSNPN and CDR2 is SVGIG (reference sequence). The CDR3 DNA reads TGTGCCTGGAGAGGGTTGTGGACAGGGAGTCCCTACGAGCAGTACTTC. It is translated as CAWRGLWTGSPYEQYF.

The rearrangement links TRBV4-2 to TRBJ2-3; 8 nucleotides agree with TRBD2. V was pared by 1 base and J by 4 bases, with 7 bases of the junction left unmatched. The CDR3 runs to 16 residues. Germline V gene data show CDR1 as LGHNA and CDR2 as YNFKEQ. The CDR3: CASSQVGGGIPDTQYF. The CDR3 nucleotides are TGTGCCAGCAGCCAAGTGGGCGGGGGGATCCCAGATACGCAGTATTTT.

The J gene is TRBJ2-7, the V gene TRBV5-1, with 10 bases aligning to TRBD1. There are 15 residues in the CDR3. Germline V lookup: CDR1 SGHRS, CDR2 YFSETQ. V lost 0 bases, J lost 4 bases, and 4 bases stayed unmatched. CDR3 protein: CASSLDGTGAYEQYF. Written as DNA, the CDR3 is TGCGCCAGCAGCTTGGATGGGACAGGGGCTTACGAGCAGTACTTC.

V and J are TRBV9 and TRBJ2-5, with D tentatively TRBD2 (6 bases). Germline loops: CDR1 SGDLS, CDR2 YYNGEE. V lost 4 bases and J lost 0, with 13 bases in between. This CDR3 is built from 15 residues. DNA of the CDR3: TGTGCCAGCAGCTATAGCGGAGTGTACCAAGAGACCCAGTACTTC. The encoded protein is CASSYSGVYQETQYF.

This chain joins TRBV19 and TRBJ1-2; D is undetermined. The CDR3 contains 14 residues. V lost 7 bases, J lost 4 bases, and 16 bases lay in between. Germline V gene data show CDR1 as LNHDA and CDR2 as SQIVND (reference sequence). CDR3 nucleotide sequence: TGTGCCAGTAACGCAGGTTCCGGCACCTATGGCTACACCTTC. It encodes CASNAGSGTYGYTF.